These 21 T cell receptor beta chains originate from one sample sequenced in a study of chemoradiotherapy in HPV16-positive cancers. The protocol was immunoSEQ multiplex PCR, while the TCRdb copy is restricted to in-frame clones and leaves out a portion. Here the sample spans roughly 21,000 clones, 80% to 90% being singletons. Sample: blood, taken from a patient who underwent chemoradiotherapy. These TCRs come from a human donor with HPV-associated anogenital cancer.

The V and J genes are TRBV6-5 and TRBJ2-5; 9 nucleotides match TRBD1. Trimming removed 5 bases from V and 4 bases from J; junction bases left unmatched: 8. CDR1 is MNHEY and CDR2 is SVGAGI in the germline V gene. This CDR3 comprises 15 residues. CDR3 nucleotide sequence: TGTGCCAGCAGTCTTCAAGGGGACAGGGTAGAGACCCAGTACTTC. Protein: CASSLQGDRVETQYF.

CDR3 in DNA: TGTGCCAGCAGCTTGCTAGCGGGGGGAAACACCGGGGAGCTGTTTTTT. It codes for CASSLLAGGNTGELFF. V gene TRBV5-6 combines with J gene TRBJ2-2; 11 positions agree with TRBD2. Germline CDR1 reads SGHDT; CDR2 reads YYEEEE. V was pared by 1 base and J by 2 bases, with 1 base of the junction left unmatched. The length of the CDR3 is 16 residues. Complete variable domain (other parts from reference TRBV5-6 and TRBJ2-2): DAGVTQSPTHLIKTRGQQVTLRCSPKSGHDTVSWYQQALGQGPQFIFQYYEEEERQRGNFPDRFSGHQFPNYSSELNVNALLLGDSALYLCASSLLAGGNTGELFFGEGSRLTVL.

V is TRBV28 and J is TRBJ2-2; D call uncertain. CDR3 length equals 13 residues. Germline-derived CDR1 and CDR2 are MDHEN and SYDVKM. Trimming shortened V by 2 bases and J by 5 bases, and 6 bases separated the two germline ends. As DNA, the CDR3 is TGTGCCAGCAGTTTACACCAAACCGGGGAGCTGTTTTTT. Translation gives CASSLHQTGELFF.

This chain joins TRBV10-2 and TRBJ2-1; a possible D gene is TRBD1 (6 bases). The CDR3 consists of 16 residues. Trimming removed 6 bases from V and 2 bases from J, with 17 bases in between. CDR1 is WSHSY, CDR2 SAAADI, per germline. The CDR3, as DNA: TGCGCCAGCAGGCCGATTCGACAGGTCACCTACAATGAGCAGTTCTTC. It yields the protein CASRPIRQVTYNEQFF.

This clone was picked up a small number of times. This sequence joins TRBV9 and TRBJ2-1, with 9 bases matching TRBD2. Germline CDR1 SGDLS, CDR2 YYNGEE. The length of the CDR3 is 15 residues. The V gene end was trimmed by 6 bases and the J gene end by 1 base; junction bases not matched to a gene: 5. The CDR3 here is CASTGSGSSYNEQFF. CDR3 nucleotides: TGTGCCAGCACCGGTAGCGGGAGTTCCTACAATGAGCAGTTCTTC.

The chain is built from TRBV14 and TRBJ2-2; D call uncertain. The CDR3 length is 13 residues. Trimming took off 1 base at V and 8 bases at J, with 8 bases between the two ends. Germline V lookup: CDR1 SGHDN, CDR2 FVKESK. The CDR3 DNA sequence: TGTGCCAGCAGCCAAGCAAGATCAGGGGAGCTGTTTTTT. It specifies CASSQARSGELFF.

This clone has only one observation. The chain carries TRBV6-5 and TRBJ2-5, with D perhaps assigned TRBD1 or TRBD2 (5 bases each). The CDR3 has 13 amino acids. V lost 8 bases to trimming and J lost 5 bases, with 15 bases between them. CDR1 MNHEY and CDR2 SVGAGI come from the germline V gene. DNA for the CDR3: TGTGCCAGCGGGACGGGACCTTGGGAGACCCAGTACTTC. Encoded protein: CASGTGPWETQYF.

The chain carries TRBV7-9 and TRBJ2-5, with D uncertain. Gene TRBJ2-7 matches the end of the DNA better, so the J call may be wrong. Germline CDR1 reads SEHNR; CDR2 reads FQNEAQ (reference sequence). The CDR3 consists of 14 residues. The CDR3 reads CASSLSVGTYEQYF. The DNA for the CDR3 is TGTGCCAGCAGCTTATCGGTAGGAACCTACGAGCAGTACTTC.

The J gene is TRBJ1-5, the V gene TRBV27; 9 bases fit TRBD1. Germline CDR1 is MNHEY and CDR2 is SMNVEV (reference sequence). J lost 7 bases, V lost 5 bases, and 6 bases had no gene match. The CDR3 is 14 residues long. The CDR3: CASSPGQGKQPQHF. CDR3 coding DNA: TGTGCCAGCAGTCCGGGACAGGGTAAGCAGCCCCAGCATTTT.

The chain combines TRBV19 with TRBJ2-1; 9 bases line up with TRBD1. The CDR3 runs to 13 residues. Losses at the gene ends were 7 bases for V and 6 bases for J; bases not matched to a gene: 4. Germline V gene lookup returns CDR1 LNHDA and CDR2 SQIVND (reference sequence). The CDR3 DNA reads TGTGCCAGTACCATGGACAGGGGCAATGAGCAGTTCTTC. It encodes CASTMDRGNEQFF.

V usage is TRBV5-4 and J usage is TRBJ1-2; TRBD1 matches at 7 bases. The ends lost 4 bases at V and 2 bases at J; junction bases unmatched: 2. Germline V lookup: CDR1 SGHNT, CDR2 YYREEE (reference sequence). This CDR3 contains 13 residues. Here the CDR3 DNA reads TGTGCCAGCAGCAGGGGACAGAACTATGGCTACACCTTC. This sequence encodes CASSRGQNYGYTF.

As DNA, the CDR3 is TGTGCCAGTAGCCCCTTGGGACAGGGGGTATATGAAGCTTTCTTT. It yields the protein CASSPLGQGVYEAFF. The rearrangement joins TRBV19 to TRBJ1-1; 11 bases are shared with TRBD1. Trimming took 6 bases from V and 7 from J; bases not matched to a gene: 10. Germline-derived CDR1 and CDR2 are LNHDA and SQIVND (reference sequence). CDR3 size: 15 residues.

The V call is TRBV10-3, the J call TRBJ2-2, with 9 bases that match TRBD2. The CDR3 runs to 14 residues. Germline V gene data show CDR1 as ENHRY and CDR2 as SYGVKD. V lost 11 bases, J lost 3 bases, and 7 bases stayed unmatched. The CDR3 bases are TGTGCCTCGGGCGGGAGGGCGGACACCGGGGAGCTGTTTTTT. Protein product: CASGGRADTGELFF.

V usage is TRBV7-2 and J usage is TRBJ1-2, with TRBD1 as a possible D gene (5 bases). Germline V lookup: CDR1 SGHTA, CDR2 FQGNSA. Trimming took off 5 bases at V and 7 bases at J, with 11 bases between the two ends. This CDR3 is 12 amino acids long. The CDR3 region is CASSPGAGGYTF. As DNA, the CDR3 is TGTGCCAGCAGCCCCGGGGCGGGTGGCTACACCTTC.

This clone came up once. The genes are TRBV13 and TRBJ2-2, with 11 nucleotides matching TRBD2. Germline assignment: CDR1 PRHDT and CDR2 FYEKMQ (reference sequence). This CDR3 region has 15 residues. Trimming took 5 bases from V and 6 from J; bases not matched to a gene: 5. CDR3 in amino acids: CASSLLAGVAGELFF. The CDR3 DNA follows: TGTGCCAGCAGCCTACTAGCGGGAGTCGCCGGGGAGCTGTTTTTT.

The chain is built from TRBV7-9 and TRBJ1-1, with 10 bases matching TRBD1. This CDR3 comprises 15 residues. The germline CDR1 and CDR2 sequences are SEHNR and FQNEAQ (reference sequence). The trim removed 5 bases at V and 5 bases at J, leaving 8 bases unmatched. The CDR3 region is CASSRTGGLGTEAFF. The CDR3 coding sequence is TGTGCCAGCAGCCGGACAGGGGGTTTGGGTACTGAAGCTTTCTTT. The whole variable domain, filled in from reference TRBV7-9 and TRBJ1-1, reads DTGVSQNPRHKITKRGQNVTFRCDPISEHNRLYWYRQTLGQGPEFLTYFQNEAQLEKSRLLSDRFSAERPKGSFSTLEIQRTEQGDSAMYLCASSRTGGLGTEAFFGQGTRLTVV.

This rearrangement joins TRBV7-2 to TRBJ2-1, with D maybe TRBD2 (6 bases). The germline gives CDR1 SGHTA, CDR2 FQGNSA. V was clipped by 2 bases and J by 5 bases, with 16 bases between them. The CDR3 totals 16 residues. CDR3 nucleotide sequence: TGTGCCAGCAGCTTAATGGGACTCAACAGGAACAATGAGCAGTTCTTC. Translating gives CASSLMGLNRNNEQFF.

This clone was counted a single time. In DNA form, the CDR3 reads TGTGCCAGCAGTTATCCTAGGACAGGGGTCGGTGAAAAACTGTTTTTT. It codes for CASSYPRTGVGEKLFF. This chain joins TRBV6-6 and TRBJ1-4; TRBD1 agrees at 9 bases. Germline values: CDR1 MNHNY, CDR2 SVGAGI (reference sequence). The CDR3 covers 16 residues. The V gene end was trimmed by 3 bases and the J gene end by 7 bases; junction bases not matched to a gene: 9.

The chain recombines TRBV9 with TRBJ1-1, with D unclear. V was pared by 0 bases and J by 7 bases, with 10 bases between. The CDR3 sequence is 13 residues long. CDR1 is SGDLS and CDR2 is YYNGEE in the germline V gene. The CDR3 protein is CASSVAGDGEAFF. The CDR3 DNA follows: TGTGCCAGCAGCGTAGCCGGGGATGGTGAAGCTTTCTTT.

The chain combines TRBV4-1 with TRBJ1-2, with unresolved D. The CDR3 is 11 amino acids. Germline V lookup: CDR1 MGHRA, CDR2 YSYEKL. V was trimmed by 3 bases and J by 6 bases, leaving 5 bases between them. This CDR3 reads CASSQRDGYTF. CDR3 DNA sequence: TGCGCCAGCAGCCAGCGGGATGGCTACACCTTC.

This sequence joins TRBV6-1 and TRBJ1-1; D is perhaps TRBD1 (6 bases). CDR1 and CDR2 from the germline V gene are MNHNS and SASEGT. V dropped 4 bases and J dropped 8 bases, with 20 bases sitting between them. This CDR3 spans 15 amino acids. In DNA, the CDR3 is TGTGCCAGCAGTGGTCCCACGAGACAGGACGCGGAAGCTTTCTTT. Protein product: CASSGPTRQDAEAFF.